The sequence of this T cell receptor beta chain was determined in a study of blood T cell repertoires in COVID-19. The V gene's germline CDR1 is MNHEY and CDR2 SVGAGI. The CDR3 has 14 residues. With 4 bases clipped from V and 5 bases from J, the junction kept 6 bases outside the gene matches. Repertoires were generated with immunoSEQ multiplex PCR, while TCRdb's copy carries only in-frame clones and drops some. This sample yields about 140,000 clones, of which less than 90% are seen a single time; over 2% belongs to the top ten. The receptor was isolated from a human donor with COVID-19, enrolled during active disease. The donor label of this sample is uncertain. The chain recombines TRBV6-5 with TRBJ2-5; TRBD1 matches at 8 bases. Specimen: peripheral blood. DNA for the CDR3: TGTGCCAGCAGTTCCCAGGGGGCAGGGGAGACCCAGTACTTC. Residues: CASSSQGAGETQYF.